The T cell receptor (beta chain) under discussion was sequenced for a study of identical twins. This CDR3 is built from 14 residues. V was pared by 4 bases and J by 5 bases, with 12 bases between. Germline CDR1 SGHVS, CDR2 FQNEAQ. TCRdb re-derived calls from the 5' RACE reads in MiXCR, one entry per CDR3 protein. Among hundreds of thousands of distinct CDR3 sequences, over 9% were seen once, and the ten largest hold roughly 1.6%. Many counts were recorded for this clonotype. The same data also contributed to another study, on yellow fever vaccine responses in identical twins.

The chain links TRBV7-8 to TRBJ1-5; D uncertain. The clonotype originates from a woman under 30 in good health. The sequencing input was PBMCs. The CDR3 region has the DNA TGTGCCAGCAGCTCAAGGGAGAGCGATCAGCCCCAGCATTTT. It specifies CASSSRESDQPQHF.